The TCR beta chain under discussion was sequenced for a study of cytomegalovirus exposure and HLA in healthy donors. Overall study context: Clustering assigned about 79% of the approximately 390 genotyped donors to the Caucasian-associated ancestry cluster.

Trimming stripped 2 bases from V and 4 bases from J, with 14 bases between. The CDR3 totals 16 residues. Per germline, CDR1 KGHSH and CDR2 LQKENI. Whole-study findings and limits: V- and J-gene trimming in TCR beta was tied to a missense DCLRE1C variant by an analysis performed later. The authors enumerated 180 or so TCR beta chains as linked to cytomegalovirus. For most TCR beta V segments, an earlier analysis put the productive rate at about 87% or about 30% of the time.

A remark on this clone: Its antigen remains unidentified.

A multiplex PCR was run with 60 Vbeta primers and 13 Jbeta primers. Repertoires were generated with immunoSEQ multiplex PCR, while TCRdb's copy carries only in-frame clones and drops some. The data show around 110,000 clones, around three quarters seen once. The genes are TRBV18 and TRBJ1-4; D is undetermined. The sequencing input was PBMCs. The origin of this receptor is a man under 40 in good health and CMV-seropositive. CDR3 nucleotides: TGTGCCAGCTCACCAGTGGCCGAGCGGTTTAATGAAAAACTGTTTTTT. Its translation is CASSPVAERFNEKLFF. The full variable domain, its missing parts supplied by reference TRBV18 and TRBJ1-4, is NAGVMQNPRHLVRRRGQEARLRCSPMKGHSHVYWYRQLPEEGLKFMVYLQKENIIDESGMPKERFSAEFPKEGPSILRIQQVVRGDSAAYFCASSPVAERFNEKLFFGSGTQLSVL.